This T cell receptor beta chain was recovered during a study of T cells in Graves' hyperthyroidism and ophthalmopathy. RNA transcripts gave rise to amplified TCR beta CDR3 regions. When the TCR CDR3 underwent first-round RT-PCR, the HTBI primer set was used. TCRdb re-derived calls from the multiplex PCR reads in MiXCR, one entry per CDR3 protein. Seen here are 300,000 to 450,000 distinct CDR3 sequences, roughly a sixth observed once, and the top ten hold approximately 35%. This clonotype was counted a single time. Relative to the germline gene, one junction end is altered; a read error may explain this. Every diagnosis used clinical symptoms, serum thyroxine and TRAb, thyroid ultrasound and orbital computed tomography. The CDR3 sequence is 14 residues long. In germline, CDR1 is GTSNPN, CDR2 SVGIG (reference sequence).

Sequencing was performed on blood. The source of this sequence is a woman aged 25 to 39 with Graves' hyperthyroidism that later progressed to Graves' ophthalmopathy. The genes are TRBV30 and TRBJ1-5; possible D gene TRBD1, 5 bases. The DNA for the CDR3 is TGTGCCTGGAGTGTTACAGGTCGCAATCAGCCCCAGCATTTC. Its translation is CAWSVTGRNQPQHF.